Listed here are 10 T cell receptor beta chains from one sample, sequenced in a study of neoadjuvant nivolumab and ipilimumab in lung cancer. Generated by immunoSEQ multiplex PCR, the TCRdb table keeps only in-frame clones and is missing some. The sample comprises 7,500 to 10,000 clones, around 80% of which are singletons, and approximately 3.4% rests with the top ten. The sample consisted of peripheral blood, taken before neoadjuvant nivolumab, alone or with ipilimumab. These receptors were taken from an adult with non-small cell lung cancer.

The chain is built from TRBV28 and TRBJ1-4; 12 nucleotides agree with TRBD1. With 6 bases clipped from V and 5 bases from J, the junction kept 10 bases outside the gene matches. Looked up from germline, CDR1 is MDHEN and CDR2 is SYDVKM. The CDR3 contains 17 residues. The chain's CDR3 is CASSPGTGGIRNEKLFF. The DNA for the CDR3 is TGTGCCAGCAGCCCCGGGACAGGGGGCATTCGGAATGAAAAACTGTTTTTT.

The J gene is TRBJ2-5, the V gene TRBV6-5; 11 bases align to TRBD2. The DNA end is more similar to TRBJ2-7, so the J call may be wrong. The CDR3 runs to 14 residues. From germline, CDR1 is MNHEY and CDR2 SVGAGI. Here the CDR3 DNA reads TGTGCCAGCAGTATACTAGCGGGAGACTACGAGCAGTACTTC. Protein product: CASSILAGDYEQYF.

This clone was found a few times. V usage is TRBV19 and J usage is TRBJ2-1; the D gene is possibly TRBD1 (5 bases). This CDR3 is built from 13 residues. V dropped 3 bases and J dropped 5 bases, with 8 bases sitting between them. In germline, CDR1 is LNHDA, CDR2 SQIVND (reference sequence). The CDR3 loop reads CASSIRGNNEQFF. CDR3 DNA: TGTGCCAGTAGTATTAGGGGAAACAATGAGCAGTTCTTC.

The V call is TRBV5-4, the J call TRBJ2-7; TRBD2 agrees at 9 bases. The ends lost 3 bases at V and 6 bases at J; junction bases unmatched: 16. The CDR3 extends over 17 amino acids. Germline assignment: CDR1 SGHNT and CDR2 YYREEE (reference sequence). The CDR3 is CASSSMRTAGGLREQYF. As DNA, the CDR3 is TGTGCCAGCAGCTCAATGAGGACGGCGGGAGGGCTCCGCGAGCAGTACTTC.

This clone has more than one count but fewer than ten. The CDR3 nucleotides are TGCGCCAGCAGCTTGGGAGGTGGGGAGCAGTACTTC. Amino acid sequence: CASSLGGGEQYF. The chain carries TRBV5-1 and TRBJ2-7; no definite D call. The CDR3 has 12 amino acids. V was trimmed by 0 bases and J by 7 bases, leaving 8 bases between them. Germline CDR1 and CDR2: SGHRS and YFSETQ.

CDR3 sequence: CASSEHLGTGSEKLFF. CDR3 DNA sequence: TGTGCCAGCAGTGAACATCTCGGGACAGGGAGCGAAAAACTGTTTTTT. The V gene is TRBV13, the J gene TRBJ1-4; 9 bases map to TRBD1. The V gene's germline CDR1 is PRHDT and CDR2 FYEKMQ (reference sequence). Losses at the gene ends were 6 bases for V and 8 bases for J; bases not matched to a gene: 13. The CDR3 is 16 amino acids.

The gene calls are TRBV27 and TRBJ1-3; no firm D call. The V end was cut by 5 bases, the J end by 4 bases, with 3 bases between. The CDR3 is made up of 11 amino acids. In germline, CDR1 is MNHEY, CDR2 SMNVEV (reference sequence). The CDR3 loop reads CASSAGNTIYF. CDR3 nucleotide sequence: TGTGCCAGCAGTGCCGGAAACACCATATATTTT.

This sequence joins TRBV27 and TRBJ2-3, with 9 bases fitting TRBD2. This CDR3 is built from 15 residues. The V gene's germline CDR1 is MNHEY and CDR2 SMNVEV (reference sequence). After removal of 2 bases from V and 5 bases from J, the junction contained 5 bases not matched to a gene. CDR3 sequence reads: CASSLAGGPLDTQYF. The CDR3 DNA reads TGTGCCAGCAGTTTAGCGGGAGGGCCGTTAGATACGCAGTATTTT.

This clone was found a few times. The chain links TRBV7-9 to TRBJ2-7, with TRBD2 matching over 7 bases. CDR3 length equals 14 residues. Germline CDR1 is SEHNR and CDR2 is FQNEAQ (reference sequence). V lost 4 bases, J lost 12 bases, and 15 bases stayed unmatched. CDR3 protein: CASSSPELAESRYF. CDR3 coding DNA: TGTGCCAGCAGCTCCCCCGAGCTAGCGGAGTCACGGTACTTC.

This sequence joins TRBV5-4 and TRBJ2-7; D is undetermined. This CDR3 has 15 residues. Germline CDR1 and CDR2: SGHNT and YYREEE (reference sequence). V lost 0 bases, J lost 0 bases, and 10 bases lay in between. The CDR3 DNA is TGTGCCAGCAGCTTGGGCGCAGATGCCTCCTACGAGCAGTACTTC. This sequence encodes CASSLGADASYEQYF.